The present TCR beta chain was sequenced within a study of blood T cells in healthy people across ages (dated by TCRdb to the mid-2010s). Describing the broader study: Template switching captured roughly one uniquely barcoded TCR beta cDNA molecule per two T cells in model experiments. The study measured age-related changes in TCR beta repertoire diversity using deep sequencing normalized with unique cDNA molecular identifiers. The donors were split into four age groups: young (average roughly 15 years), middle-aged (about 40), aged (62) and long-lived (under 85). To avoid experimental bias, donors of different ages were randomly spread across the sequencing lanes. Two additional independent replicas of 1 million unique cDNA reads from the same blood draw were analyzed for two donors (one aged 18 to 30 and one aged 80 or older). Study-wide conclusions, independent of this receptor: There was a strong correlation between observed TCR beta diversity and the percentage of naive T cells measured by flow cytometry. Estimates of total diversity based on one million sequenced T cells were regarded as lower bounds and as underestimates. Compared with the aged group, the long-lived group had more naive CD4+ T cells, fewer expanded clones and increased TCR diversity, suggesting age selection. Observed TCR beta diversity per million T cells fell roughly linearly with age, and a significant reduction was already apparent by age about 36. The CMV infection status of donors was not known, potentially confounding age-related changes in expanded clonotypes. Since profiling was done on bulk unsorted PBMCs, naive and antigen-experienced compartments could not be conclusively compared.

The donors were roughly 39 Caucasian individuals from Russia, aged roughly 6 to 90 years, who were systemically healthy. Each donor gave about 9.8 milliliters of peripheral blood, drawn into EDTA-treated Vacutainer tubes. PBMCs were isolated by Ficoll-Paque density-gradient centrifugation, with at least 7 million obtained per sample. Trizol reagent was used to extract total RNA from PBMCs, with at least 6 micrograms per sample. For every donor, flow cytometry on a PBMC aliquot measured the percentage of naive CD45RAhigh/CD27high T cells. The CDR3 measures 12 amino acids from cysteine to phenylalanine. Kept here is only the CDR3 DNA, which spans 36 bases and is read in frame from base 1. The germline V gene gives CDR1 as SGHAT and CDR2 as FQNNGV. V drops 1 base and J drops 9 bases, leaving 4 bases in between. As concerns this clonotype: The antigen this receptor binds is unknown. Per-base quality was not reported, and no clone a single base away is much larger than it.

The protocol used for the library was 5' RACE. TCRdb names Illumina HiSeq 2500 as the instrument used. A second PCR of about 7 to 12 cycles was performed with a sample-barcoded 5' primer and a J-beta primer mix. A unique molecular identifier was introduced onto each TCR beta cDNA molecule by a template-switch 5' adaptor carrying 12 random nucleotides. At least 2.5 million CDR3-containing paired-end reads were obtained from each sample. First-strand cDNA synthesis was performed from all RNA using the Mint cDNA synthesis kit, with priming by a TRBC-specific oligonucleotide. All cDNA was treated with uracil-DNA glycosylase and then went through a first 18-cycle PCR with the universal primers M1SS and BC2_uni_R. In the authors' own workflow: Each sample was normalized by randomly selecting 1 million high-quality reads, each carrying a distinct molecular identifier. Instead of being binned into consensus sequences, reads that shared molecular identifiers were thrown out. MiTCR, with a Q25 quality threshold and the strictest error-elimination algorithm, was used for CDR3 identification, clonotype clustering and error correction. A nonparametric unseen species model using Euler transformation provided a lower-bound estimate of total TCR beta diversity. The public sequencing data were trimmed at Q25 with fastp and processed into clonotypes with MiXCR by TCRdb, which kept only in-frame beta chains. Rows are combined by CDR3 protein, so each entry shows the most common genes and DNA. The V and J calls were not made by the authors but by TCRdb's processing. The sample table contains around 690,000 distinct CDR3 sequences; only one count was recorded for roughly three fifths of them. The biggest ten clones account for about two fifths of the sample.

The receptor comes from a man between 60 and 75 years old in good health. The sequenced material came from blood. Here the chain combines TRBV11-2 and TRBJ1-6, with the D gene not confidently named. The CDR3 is CASSLGGSPLHF. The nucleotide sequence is TGTGCCAGCAGCTTAGGGGGTTCACCCCTCCACTTT.